The source of this T cell receptor beta chain is a study of T cell repertoires in cytomegalovirus infection. A word on this clonotype: Its antigen remains unknown.

Trimming stripped 6 bases from V and 3 bases from J, with 13 bases between. The CDR3 loop spans 14 amino acids. MiXCR, applied by TCRdb to the reads, yields one record per CDR3 protein. The data show about half a million distinct CDR3 sequences, with about 42% seen just once and about 45% held by the top ten. The sample was cultured PBMCs, taken from culture after CMV antigen stimulation. V gene TRBV12-3 or TRBV12-4 combines with J gene TRBJ2-3; TRBD1 or TRBD2 may be the D gene (5 bases each). The receptor was isolated from a human donor in good health (CMV status not recorded). Some clones in this sample may be carry-over from other donors' samples. The CDR3 sequence: CASSHGEGTDTQYF. The CDR3, as DNA: TGTGCCAGCAGCCACGGAGAGGGGACAGATACGCAGTATTTT.